Below, 12 T cell receptor beta chains from the same sample are listed, as sequenced in a study of molecular identifiers for immune sequencing clone quantification. A single record per CDR3 protein comes from TCRdb applying MiXCR to the PCR reads. The sample consists of 85,000 to 130,000 distinct CDR3 sequences, approximately 40% of them appearing once. Specimen: naive CD8+ T cells from blood, with Jurkat cell RNA spiked in. The subset is: FACS-sorted CD8+CD4-CCR7+CD45RA+ naive T cells. The receptor source for this set is a human donor in good health. Some libraries in this study had Jurkat cell RNA spiked in.

This sequence joins TRBV19 and TRBJ1-1; D is uncertain. Germline V gives CDR1 LNHDA, CDR2 SQIVND (reference sequence). Between the trimmed V and J ends, which lost 4 bases and 1 base, there was a span of 13 bases. CDR3 length equals 15 residues. CDR3 nucleotides: TGTGCCAGTAGTACCCTAATGACGTGGAACACTGAAGCTTTCTTT. Translating gives CASSTLMTWNTEAFF.

This clonotype was recorded at least ten times. The gene calls are TRBV9 and TRBJ2-7, with D possibly matching TRBD1 (5 bases). With 3 bases removed from V and 4 bases from J, the gap between germline ends came to 20 bases. The V gene's germline CDR1 is SGDLS and CDR2 YYNGEE. The CDR3 consists of 16 residues. The CDR3 is CASSESLGALAYEQYF. CDR3 in DNA: TGTGCCAGCAGCGAGAGTCTTGGGGCCTTGGCGTACGAGCAGTACTTC.

This clonotype was detected many times. This sequence joins TRBV6-5 and TRBJ2-5; 10 nucleotides match TRBD1. Trimming cost V 6 bases and J 3 bases; bases outside gene matches: 10. The CDR3 is 16 residues long. Germline V gene data show CDR1 as MNHEY and CDR2 as SVGAGI. The CDR3 reads CASSIGTGDLEETQYF. For the CDR3, the DNA is TGTGCCAGCAGCATCGGGACAGGGGATTTGGAAGAGACCCAGTACTTC.

The chain joins TRBV6-2 or TRBV6-3 to TRBJ1-5; the D gene is possibly TRBD1 (6 bases). Trimming cost V 8 bases and J 3 bases, with 11 bases left between them. The CDR3 runs to 13 residues. Germline loops: CDR1 MNHEY, CDR2 SVGEGT. The CDR3 region is CASHDRFNQPQHF. CDR3 DNA: TGTGCCAGCCACGACAGGTTCAATCAGCCCCAGCATTTT.

On this clonotype itself: A read error may account for a junction end that differs from germline. The chain couples TRBV20-1 to TRBJ2-2; perhaps TRBD1 as D (6 bases). Germline V CDR1 and CDR2: DFQATT, SNEGSKA (reference sequence). This CDR3 comprises 15 residues. This CDR3 is CCAKGDQRGAGELFF. The CDR3 nucleotides are TGCTGTGCTAAGGGGGACCAACGGGGCGCCGGGGAGCTGTTTTTT.

Ten or more counts support this clonotype. DNA of the CDR3: TGTGCCAGCAGTCCCGGGAGAAGCTCCTATAATTCACCCCTCCACTTT. Translated: CASSPGRSSYNSPLHF. The genes are TRBV2 and TRBJ1-6; D gene ambiguous. The CDR3 is 16 residues long. Trimming took 5 bases from V and 0 from J, leaving 11 bases between them. Germline-derived CDR1 and CDR2 are SNHLY and FYNNEI.

A note on this clonotype: A junction end diverges from the germline sequence, so it may reflect a read error. The V gene is TRBV28, the J gene TRBJ2-4, with D perhaps TRBD2 (5 bases). The CDR3 is made up of 14 amino acids. The germline V gene encodes CDR1 MDHEN and CDR2 SYDVKM. CDR3 protein: CASRSQLAKNIQYF. In nucleotides, the CDR3 is TGTGCCAGCAGATCACAGCTAGCCAAGAACATTCAGTACTTC.

This clonotype has a handful of counts. The chain employs TRBV12-3 or TRBV12-4 and TRBJ1-2; the D is unclear. The CDR3 totals 13 residues. The V end was cut by 3 bases, the J end by 3 bases, with 8 bases between. CDR3 in amino acids: CASSFENYYGYTF. CDR3 DNA: TGTGCCAGCAGTTTCGAAAACTACTATGGCTACACCTTC.

The count of this clonotype is one. A much larger clone is a single base away; this may be a read error. V is TRBV13 and J is TRBJ2-3; D remains unclear. The V end lost 8 bases, the J end lost 2 bases, and 8 bases lay between the germline ends. Germline values: CDR1 PRHDT, CDR2 FYEKMQ (reference sequence). This CDR3 has 12 amino acids. CDR3 nucleotides: TGTGCCAGCCGTGGGGACACAGATACGCAGTATTTT. Protein sequence: CASRGDTDTQYF.

This clonotype showed up just a few times. This chain's CDR3 is CASSVMGGKDEQYF. For the CDR3, the DNA is TGTGCCAGCAGCGTAATGGGAGGGAAGGACGAGCAGTACTTC. The rearrangement uses TRBV9 and TRBJ2-7, with TRBD2 identical over 7 bases. The length of the CDR3 is 14 residues. Germline-derived CDR1 and CDR2 are SGDLS and YYNGEE. The V and J ends lost 1 base and 5 bases, in that order; junction bases with no gene match: 6. Drawing the rest from reference TRBV9 and TRBJ2-7, the complete variable domain is DSGVTQTPKHLITATGQRVTLRCSPRSGDLSVYWYQQSLDQGLQFLIQYYNGEERAKGNILERFSAQQFPDLHSELNLSSLELGDSALYFCASSVMGGKDEQYFGPGTRLTVT.

This clonotype was seen many times. The chain recombines TRBV28 with TRBJ2-3; D remains unclear. Trimming removed 6 bases from V and 3 bases from J, with 10 bases in between. The germline V gene has CDR1 MDHEN and CDR2 SYDVKM. CDR3 size: 13 residues. The CDR3 loop reads CASSLGLTDTQYF. The CDR3 DNA is TGTGCCAGCAGCTTAGGGCTGACAGATACGCAGTATTTT.

This clonotype was counted only a few times. The chain employs TRBV29-1 and TRBJ1-2; D possibly corresponds to TRBD1 (5 bases). CDR3 length equals 13 residues. The ends were cut back, 4 bases at V and 2 bases at J, with 11 bases in the middle. Germline lookup yields CDR1 SQVTM and CDR2 ANQGSEA. In DNA form, the CDR3 reads TGCAGCGTTGTGTCGGGGCTGAACTATGGCTACACCTTC. This gives the protein CSVVSGLNYGYTF.